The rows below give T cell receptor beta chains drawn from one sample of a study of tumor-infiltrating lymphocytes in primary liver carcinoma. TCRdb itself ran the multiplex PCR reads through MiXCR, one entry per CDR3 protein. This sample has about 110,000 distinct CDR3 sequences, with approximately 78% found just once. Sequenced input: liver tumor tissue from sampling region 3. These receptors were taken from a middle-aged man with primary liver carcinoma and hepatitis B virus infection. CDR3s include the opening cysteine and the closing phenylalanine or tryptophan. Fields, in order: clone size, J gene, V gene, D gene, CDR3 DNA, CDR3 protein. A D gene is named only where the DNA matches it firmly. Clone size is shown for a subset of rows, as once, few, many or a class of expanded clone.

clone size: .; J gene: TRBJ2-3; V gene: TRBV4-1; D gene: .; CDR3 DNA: TGCGCCAGTAGCCAAGGGGGGGTACTACCGGGAGGACCAGATACGCAGTATTTT; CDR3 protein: CASSQGGVLPGGPDTQYF
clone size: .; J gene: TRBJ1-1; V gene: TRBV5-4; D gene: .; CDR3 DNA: TGTGCCAGCATCTCATGGGAGCGGGGACGAAACACTGAAGCTTTCTTT; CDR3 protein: CASISWERGRNTEAFF
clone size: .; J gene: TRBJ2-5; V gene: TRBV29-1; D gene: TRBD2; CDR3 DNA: TGTAGCGTTTCCTTACTAGCGGGAAGGGGAGGAACCCAGCACTTC; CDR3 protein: CSVSLLAGRGGTQHF
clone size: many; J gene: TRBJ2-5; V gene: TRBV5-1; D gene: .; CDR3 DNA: TGCGCCAGCAGCTTGGAGGCAGGGCTAGGCGAGACCCAGTACTTC; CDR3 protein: CASSLEAGLGETQYF
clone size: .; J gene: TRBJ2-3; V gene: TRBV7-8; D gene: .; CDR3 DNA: TGTGCCAGCAGCCCCGTTTTTGGGGGAGGACTATTGGCAGATACGCAGTATTTT; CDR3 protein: CASSPVFGGGLLADTQYF
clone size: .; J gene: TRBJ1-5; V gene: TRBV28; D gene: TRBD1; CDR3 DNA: TGTGCCAGCAGGTTGACAGGGGCTTCCCAGTCCCAGCGTTTT; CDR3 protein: CASRLTGASQSQRF
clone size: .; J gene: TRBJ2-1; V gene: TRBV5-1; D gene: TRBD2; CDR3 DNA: TGTGCCAGCAGCGCAATGGGACTAGCGGGGGAGCAGTTCTTC; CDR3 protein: CASSAMGLAGEQFF
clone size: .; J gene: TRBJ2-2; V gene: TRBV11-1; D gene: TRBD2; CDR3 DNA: TGTGCCAGCAGCGACCCTAGCGGAGCAAACGCCGGGGAACTGTTTTTT; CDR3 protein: CASSDPSGANAGELFF
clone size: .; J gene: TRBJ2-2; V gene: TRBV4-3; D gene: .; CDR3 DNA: TGCGTCAACAGCCAAGCCCCCAGAGGGCAGAACACCGGGGAGCTGTTTTTT; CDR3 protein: CVNSQAPRGQNTGELFF
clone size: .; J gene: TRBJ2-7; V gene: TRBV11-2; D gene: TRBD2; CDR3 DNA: TGTGCCAGCAGCTTAGAAGCTAGCGGGAGCCACGAGTATTATTTC; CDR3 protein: CASSLEASGSHEYYF
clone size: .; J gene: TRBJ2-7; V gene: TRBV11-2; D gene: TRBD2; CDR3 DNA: TGTACCAGCAGCTCGTTAGCGGGAGCGAGCATCGAGCAGTACTTC; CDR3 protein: CTSSSLAGASIEQYF
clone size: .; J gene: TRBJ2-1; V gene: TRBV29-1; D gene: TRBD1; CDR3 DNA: TGCAGCGTCCAACAGGGGCTCTACAGTGAGCGGTTCTTC; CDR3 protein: CSVQQGLYSERFF
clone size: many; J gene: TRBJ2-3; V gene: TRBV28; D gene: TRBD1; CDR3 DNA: TGTGCCAGCAGATTACAGGGGGTAGATACGCAGTATTTT; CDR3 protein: CASRLQGVDTQYF
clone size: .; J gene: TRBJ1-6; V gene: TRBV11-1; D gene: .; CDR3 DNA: TGTGCCAGCAGCCGGACAATGGTTTCATTCCTCCACTTT; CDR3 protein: CASSRTMVSFLHF
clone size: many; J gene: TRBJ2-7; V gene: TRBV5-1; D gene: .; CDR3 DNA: TGCGCCAGCGCCTATCAGTCGGGATCGTCCTACGAGCAGTACTTC; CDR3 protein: CASAYQSGSSYEQYF
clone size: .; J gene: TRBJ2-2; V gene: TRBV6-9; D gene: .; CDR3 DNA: TGTGCCAGCGCCAGGGTGGACGCCGGGGAACTGTTTTTT; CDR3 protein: CASARVDAGELFF
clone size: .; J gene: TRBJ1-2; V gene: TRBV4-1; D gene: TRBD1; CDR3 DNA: TGCGCCAGCAGCCCGTCCCGGGACAGGGGGAGCCGTGGCTACACCTTC; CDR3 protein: CASSPSRDRGSRGYTF
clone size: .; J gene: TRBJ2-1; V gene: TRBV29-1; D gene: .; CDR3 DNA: TGTAGCCTTCTGGTATCGTCCGGGCATGAGCAGTTCTTC; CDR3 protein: CSLLVSSGHEQFF
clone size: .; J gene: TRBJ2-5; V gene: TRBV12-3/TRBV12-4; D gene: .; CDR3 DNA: TGTGGCAGATCTAACGGAGGGGTCAACCAAGAGACCCAGTACTTC; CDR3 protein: CGRSNGGVNQETQYF
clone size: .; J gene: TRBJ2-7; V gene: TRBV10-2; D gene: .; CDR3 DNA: TGCGCCAGTACGCGGGGCGTCTCCTACGAGCTGTACTTC; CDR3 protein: CASTRGVSYELYF
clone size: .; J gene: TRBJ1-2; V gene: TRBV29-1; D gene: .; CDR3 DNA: TGCGGCGTTGTTGTCTATGGCTACACCTTC; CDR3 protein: CGVVVYGYTF
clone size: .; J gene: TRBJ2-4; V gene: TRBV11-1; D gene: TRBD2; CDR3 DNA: TGTGACAGCAGCTTTCCCGGGACTAGCGGGACTAAAAACACTCAATACTTC; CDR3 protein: CDSSFPGTSGTKNTQYF
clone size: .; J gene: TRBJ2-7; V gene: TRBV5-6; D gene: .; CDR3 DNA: TGTGCCAGCAGCTTGGAGGGCAGTAATATTGGCATGCAGTGCTTC; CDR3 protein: CASSLEGSNIGMQCF
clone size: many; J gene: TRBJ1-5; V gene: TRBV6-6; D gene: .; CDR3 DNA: TGTGCCAGCGAGGTAGGAGGAAGCAATCAGCCCCAGCATTTT; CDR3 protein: CASEVGGSNQPQHF
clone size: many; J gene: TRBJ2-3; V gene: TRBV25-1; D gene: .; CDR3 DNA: TGTGCCAGCAGGGCTCAGGGGGATACGCAGTATTTT; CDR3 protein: CASRAQGDTQYF
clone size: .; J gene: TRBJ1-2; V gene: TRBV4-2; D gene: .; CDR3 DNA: TGTGCCAGCAACCATGAAACCGCCCAGGGGCTTAACTATGGCTACACCTTC; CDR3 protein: CASNHETAQGLNYGYTF
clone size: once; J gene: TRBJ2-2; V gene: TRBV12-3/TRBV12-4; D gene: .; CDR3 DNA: TGTGCAAACATGGAGACAGCGAAGACCGGGGAGCTGTTTTTT; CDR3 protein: CANMETAKTGELFF
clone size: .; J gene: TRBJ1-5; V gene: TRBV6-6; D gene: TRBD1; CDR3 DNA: TGTGCCAACAATTGGCTTCAGGGGGCGGATAGCAATCAGCCCCAGCATTTT; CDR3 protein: CANNWLQGADSNQPQHF